The entry below describes one TCR beta chain. This CDR3 comprises 16 residues. CDR1 is MGHDK and CDR2 is SYGVNS in the germline V gene. V trimming: 3 bases; J trimming: 2 bases; junction bases outside the gene matches: 6. Generated by immunoSEQ multiplex PCR, the TCRdb table keeps only in-frame clones and is missing some. The data show roughly 1,800,000 clones, with about 95% seen just once and 0.9% to 1.5% held by the top ten. The data belong to a study of shared clonotypes between healthy human individuals. Cells designated naive CD8 were CD45RO-negative and were positively selected for CCR7, with terminally differentiated effector memory CD45RA+ cells excluded. Nashville, Tennessee was home to all donors, who were Caucasian adults.

The sample taken for sequencing was naive CD8+ T cells sorted from blood. The rearrangement joins TRBV25-1 to TRBJ2-3; 9 bases line up with TRBD1. This TCR derives from a man aged 18-30 years in good health. The CDR3 bases are TGTGCCAGCAGTGAGCCTGGACAGGGGTACACAGATACGCAGTATTTT. Translated: CASSEPGQGYTDTQYF.